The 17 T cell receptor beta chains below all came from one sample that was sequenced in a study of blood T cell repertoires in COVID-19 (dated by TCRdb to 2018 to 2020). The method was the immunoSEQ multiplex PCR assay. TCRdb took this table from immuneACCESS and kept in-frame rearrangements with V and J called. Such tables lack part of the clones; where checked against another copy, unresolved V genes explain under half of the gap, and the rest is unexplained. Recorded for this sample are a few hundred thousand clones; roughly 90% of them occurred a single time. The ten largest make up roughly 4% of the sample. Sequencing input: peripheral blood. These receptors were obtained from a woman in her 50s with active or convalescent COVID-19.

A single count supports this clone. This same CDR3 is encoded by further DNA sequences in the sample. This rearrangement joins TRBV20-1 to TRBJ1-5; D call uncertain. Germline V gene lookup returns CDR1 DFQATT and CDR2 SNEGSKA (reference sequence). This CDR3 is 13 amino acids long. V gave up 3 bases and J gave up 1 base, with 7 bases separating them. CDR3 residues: CSASSGSNQPQHF. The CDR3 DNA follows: TGCAGTGCTAGTTCTGGCAGCAATCAGCCCCAGCATTTT.

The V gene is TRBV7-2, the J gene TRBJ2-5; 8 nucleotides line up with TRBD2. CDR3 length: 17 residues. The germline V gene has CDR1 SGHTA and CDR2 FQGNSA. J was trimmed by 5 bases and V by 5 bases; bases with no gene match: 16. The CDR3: CASSLPGGGTRRETQYF. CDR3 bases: TGTGCCAGCAGCCTACCGGGCGGGGGGACCCGACGCGAGACCCAGTACTTC.

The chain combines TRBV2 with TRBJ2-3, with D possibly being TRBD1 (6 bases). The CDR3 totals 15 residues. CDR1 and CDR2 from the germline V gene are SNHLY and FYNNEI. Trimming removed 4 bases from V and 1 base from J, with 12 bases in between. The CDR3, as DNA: TGTGCCAGCAGTGCGGACAGCGCCCGCACAGATACGCAGTATTTT. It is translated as CASSADSARTDTQYF.

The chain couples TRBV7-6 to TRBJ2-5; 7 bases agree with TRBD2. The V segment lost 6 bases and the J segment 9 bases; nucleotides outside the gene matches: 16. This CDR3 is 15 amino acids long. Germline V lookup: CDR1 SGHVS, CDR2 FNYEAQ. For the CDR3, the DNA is TGTGCCAGCAGTCAACCTCTAGCGGCCCATGGGTCCCAGTACTTC. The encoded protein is CASSQPLAAHGSQYF.

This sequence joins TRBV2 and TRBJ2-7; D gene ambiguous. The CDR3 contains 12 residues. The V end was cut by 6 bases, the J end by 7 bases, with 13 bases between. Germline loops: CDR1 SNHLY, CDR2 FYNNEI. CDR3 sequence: CASRPSLGEQYF. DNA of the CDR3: TGTGCCAGCAGGCCCTCACTCGGGGAGCAGTACTTC.

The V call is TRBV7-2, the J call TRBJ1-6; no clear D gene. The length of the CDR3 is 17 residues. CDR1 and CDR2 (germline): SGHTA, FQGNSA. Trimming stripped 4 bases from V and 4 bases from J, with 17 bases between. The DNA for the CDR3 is TGTGCCAGCAGCTCCAGAGAGGGTTTCGAATATAATTCACCCCTCCACTTT. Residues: CASSSREGFEYNSPLHF.

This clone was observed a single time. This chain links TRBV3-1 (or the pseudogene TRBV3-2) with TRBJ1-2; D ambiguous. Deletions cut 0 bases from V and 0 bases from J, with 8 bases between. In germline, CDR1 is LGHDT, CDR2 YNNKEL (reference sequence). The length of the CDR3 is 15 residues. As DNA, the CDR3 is TGTGCCAGCAGCCAAGATTATGGAGCTAACTATGGCTACACCTTC. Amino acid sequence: CASSQDYGANYGYTF.

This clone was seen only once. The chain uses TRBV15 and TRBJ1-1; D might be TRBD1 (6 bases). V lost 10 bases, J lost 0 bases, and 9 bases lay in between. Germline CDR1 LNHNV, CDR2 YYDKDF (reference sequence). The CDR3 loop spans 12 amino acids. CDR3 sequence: CAIRTVNTEAFF. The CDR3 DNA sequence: TGTGCCATCCGGACAGTGAACACTGAAGCTTTCTTT.

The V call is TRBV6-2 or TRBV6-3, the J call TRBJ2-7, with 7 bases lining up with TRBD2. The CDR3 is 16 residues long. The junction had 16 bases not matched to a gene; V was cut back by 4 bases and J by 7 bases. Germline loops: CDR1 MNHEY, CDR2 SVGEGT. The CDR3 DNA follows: TGTGCCAGCAGTTTTCAGGGAGGCGGGAGAACTTTTGAGCAGTACTTC. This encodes CASSFQGGGRTFEQYF.

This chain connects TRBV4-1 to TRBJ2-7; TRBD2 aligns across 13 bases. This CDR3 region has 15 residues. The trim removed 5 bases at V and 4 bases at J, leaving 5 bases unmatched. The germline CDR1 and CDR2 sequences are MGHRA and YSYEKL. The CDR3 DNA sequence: TGCGCCAGCAGCGATGCGGGACTAGCGGGATACGAGCAGTACTTC. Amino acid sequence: CASSDAGLAGYEQYF.

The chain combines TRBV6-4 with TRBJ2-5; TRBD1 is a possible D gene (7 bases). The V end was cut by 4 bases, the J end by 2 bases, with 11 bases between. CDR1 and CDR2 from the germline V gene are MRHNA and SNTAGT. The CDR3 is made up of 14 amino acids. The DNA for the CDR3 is TGTGCCAGCAGTGCGGGGGACAGTCAAGAGACCCAGTACTTC. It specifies CASSAGDSQETQYF.

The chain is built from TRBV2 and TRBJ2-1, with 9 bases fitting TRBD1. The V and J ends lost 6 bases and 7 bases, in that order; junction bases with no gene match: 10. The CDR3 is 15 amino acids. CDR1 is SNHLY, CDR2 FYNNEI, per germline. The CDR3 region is CASRPGTGILNEQFF. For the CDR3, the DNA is TGTGCCAGCAGGCCCGGGACAGGGATATTAAATGAGCAGTTCTTC.

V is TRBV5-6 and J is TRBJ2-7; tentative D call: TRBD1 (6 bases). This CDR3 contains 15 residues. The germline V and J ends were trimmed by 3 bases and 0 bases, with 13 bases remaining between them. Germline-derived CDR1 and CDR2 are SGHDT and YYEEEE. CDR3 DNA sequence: TGTGCCAGCAGCTCTCCCGGACAGCGCTCCTACGAGCAGTACTTC. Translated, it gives CASSSPGQRSYEQYF.

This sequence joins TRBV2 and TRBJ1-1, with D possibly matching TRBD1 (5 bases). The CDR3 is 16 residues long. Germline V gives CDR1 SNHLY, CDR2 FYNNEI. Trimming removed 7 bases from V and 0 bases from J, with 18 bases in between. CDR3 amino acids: CASTEVQGVMNTEAFF. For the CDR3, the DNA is TGTGCCAGCACCGAGGTCCAGGGCGTCATGAACACTGAAGCTTTCTTT.

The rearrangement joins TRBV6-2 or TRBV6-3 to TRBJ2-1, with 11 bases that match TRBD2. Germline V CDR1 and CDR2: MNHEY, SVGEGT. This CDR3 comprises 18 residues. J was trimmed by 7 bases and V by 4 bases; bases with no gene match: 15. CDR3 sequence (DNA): TGTGCCAGCAGTTCGATAACTAGCGGGAGTAAAGGGGTGAATGAGCAGTTCTTC. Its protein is CASSSITSGSKGVNEQFF.

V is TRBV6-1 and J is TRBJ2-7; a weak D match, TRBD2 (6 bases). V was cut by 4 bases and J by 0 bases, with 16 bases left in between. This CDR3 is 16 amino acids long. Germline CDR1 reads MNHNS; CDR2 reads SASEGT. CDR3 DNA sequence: TGTGCCAGCAGTGTTAGCGGACTCCATAGCTCCTACGAGCAGTACTTC. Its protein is CASSVSGLHSSYEQYF.

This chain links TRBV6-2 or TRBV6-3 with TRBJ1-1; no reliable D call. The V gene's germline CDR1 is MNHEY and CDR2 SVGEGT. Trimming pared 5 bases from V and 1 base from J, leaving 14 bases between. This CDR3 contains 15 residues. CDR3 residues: CASSDPPTGNTEAFF. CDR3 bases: TGTGCCAGCAGTGACCCTCCAACGGGGAACACTGAAGCTTTCTTT.